This T cell receptor (beta chain) was sequenced in a study of vaccination and CD4 T cells after COVID-19. The overall study: In the convalescent cohort, there were six males and four females, two of them Hispanic. Overlapping spike peptides of SARS-CoV-2, HCoV-NL63, HCoV-OC43 and HCoV-229E were used, and cells were stimulated with them.

This clonotype was counted a few times. Its antigen remains unidentified. Sequenced with the Oncomine TCR Beta short-read assay was DNA taken from cultured CD4+ T cells. TCRdb re-called the PCR reads with MiXCR, one entry per CDR3 protein. The table includes more than 10,000 distinct CDR3 sequences, 30% to 35% detected once. The CDR3 spans 16 residues. Per the germline V gene, CDR1 is SGHTA and CDR2 is FQGTGA. The V segment lost 2 bases and the J segment 0 bases; nucleotides outside the gene matches: 4. Noted treatment: approximately 9-day PBMC culture with coronavirus spike peptide pools or control peptides (ViraFEST assay).

The source is a human donor who had recovered from COVID-19. The sample in question was CD4+ T cells from blood, cultured in vitro, obtained after SARS-CoV-2 vaccination. The V and J genes are TRBV7-3 and TRBJ2-3; 8 bases line up with TRBD2. CDR3: CASSLGAGGSTDTQYF. The CDR3 nucleotides are TGTGCCAGCAGCTTAGGGGCGGGAGGAAGCACAGATACGCAGTATTTT.